The 9 T cell receptor beta chains below come from one sample, sequenced in a study of CD8 T cells in Susac syndrome. RNA was extracted with the RNeasy kit, and a quantity of roughly 0.5 to 1 ug was reverse transcribed using random hexamers. TCRdb independently ran MiXCR on the immunoSEQ multiplex PCR reads; one entry per CDR3 protein. The sample gives approximately 130,000 distinct CDR3 sequences, under 95% of which show up once; around 0.24% is in the top ten. The sequenced material came from CD8+ T cells from PBMCs. All receptors derive from a human donor with multiple sclerosis.

CDR3 amino acids: CASSLEDEKLFF. The CDR3 DNA reads TGTGCCAGCAGCCTGGAAGACGAAAAACTGTTTTTT. The chain couples TRBV28 to TRBJ1-4; no firm D call. Germline assignment: CDR1 MDHEN and CDR2 SYDVKM. The V gene lost 6 bases and the J gene lost 8 bases, with 10 bases spanning the gap. The CDR3 has 12 residues. Full variable domain (rest looked up from reference TRBV28 and TRBJ1-4): DVKVTQSSRYLVKRTGEKVFLECVQDMDHENMFWYRQDPGLGLRLIYFSYDVKMKEKGDIPEGYSVSREKKERFSLILESASTNQTSMYLCASSLEDEKLFFGSGTQLSVL.

As for this clonotype: Compared with germline, one end of the junction differs, possibly owing to a read error. This sequence joins TRBV7-9 and TRBJ2-3; 9 bases align to TRBD2. Germline CDR1 and CDR2: SEHNR and FQNEAQ (reference sequence). The CDR3 runs 15 residues. The CDR3: CASSSGLASTYTQYF. The CDR3 DNA sequence: TGTGCCAGCAGCTCCGGACTAGCGAGCACATATACGCAGTATTTT.

As DNA, the CDR3 is TGTGCCTGGAGTGGGACTAGCGGGAGAAATGAGCAGTTCTTC. It translates to CAWSGTSGRNEQFF. This chain connects TRBV30 to TRBJ2-1; 13 bases match TRBD2. The germline gives CDR1 GTSNPN, CDR2 SVGIG (reference sequence). The CDR3 is made up of 14 amino acids. After removal of 1 base from V and 7 bases from J, the junction contained 1 base not matched to a gene.

The chain carries TRBV25-1 and TRBJ2-3; 10 nucleotides agree with TRBD2. The CDR3 has 14 residues. J gave up 4 bases and V 10 bases, and 8 bases lay outside the gene matches. Germline V gene lookup returns CDR1 MGHDK and CDR2 SYGVNS. CDR3 residues: CATVGLAGADTQYF. DNA of the CDR3: TGTGCCACTGTGGGGCTAGCGGGAGCAGATACGCAGTATTTT.

This sequence joins TRBV19 and TRBJ1-1; D uncertain. This CDR3 is 14 amino acids long. Per the germline V gene, CDR1 is LNHDA and CDR2 is SQIVND (reference sequence). Trimming pared 7 bases from V and 3 bases from J, leaving 15 bases between. CDR3 residues: CASKRRGGYTEAFF. DNA of the CDR3: TGTGCCAGTAAGCGTCGGGGTGGGTACACTGAAGCTTTCTTT.

V usage is TRBV5-4 and J usage is TRBJ2-1, with TRBD2 matching 13 bases. V dropped 5 bases and J dropped 7; count of bases not matched to a gene: 6. CDR3 size: 15 residues. Looked up from germline, CDR1 is SGHNT and CDR2 is YYREEE (reference sequence). This CDR3 is CASRPGTSGINEQFF. CDR3 sequence (DNA): TGTGCCAGCAGACCCGGGACTAGCGGGATTAATGAGCAGTTCTTC.

The chain uses TRBV6-2 or TRBV6-3 and TRBJ2-4, with 7 bases that match TRBD2. This CDR3 contains 13 residues. From germline, CDR1 is MNHEY and CDR2 SVGEGT. With 6 bases clipped from V and 6 bases from J, the junction kept 5 bases outside the gene matches. This CDR3 is CASRWEGPNIQYF. CDR3 DNA: TGTGCCAGCAGATGGGAGGGTCCAAACATTCAGTACTTC.

This chain uses TRBV12-3 or TRBV12-4 with TRBJ2-1; D uncertain. Trimming took off 5 bases at V and 8 bases at J, with 13 bases between the two ends. This CDR3 is 13 amino acids long. The CDR3 DNA follows: TGTGCCAGCAGTCCCGTCGAAGTCGATGAGCAGTTCTTC. Amino acids: CASSPVEVDEQFF.

In its sample, this clonotype was seen once. The gene calls are TRBV19 and TRBJ1-1; D unresolved. Germline assignment: CDR1 LNHDA and CDR2 SQIVND (reference sequence). V dropped 5 bases and J dropped 3 bases, with 13 bases sitting between them. The CDR3 spans 14 residues. CDR3 in DNA: TGTGCCAGTAGTTACGTTGCGGGTTACACTGAAGCTTTCTTT. It specifies CASSYVAGYTEAFF.